This T cell receptor (beta chain) was identified in a study of tissue T cells after allogeneic stem cell transplantation. This CDR3 spans 20 amino acids. The V gene end was trimmed by 5 bases and the J gene end by 0 bases; junction bases not matched to a gene: 16. Assay: immunoSEQ multiplex PCR; the TCRdb copy retains only in-frame clones and omits some. The data contain 2,000 to 2,500 clones, about 75% of them singletons. The source was ileal tissue, collected at autopsy. The TCR was taken from a male patient aged 35 to 69 with steroid-refractory graft-versus-host disease after an allogeneic stem cell transplant. Some of the T cells may derive from the graft donor. This rearrangement joins TRBV23-1 to TRBJ1-5; TRBD1 matches at 10 bases. Being an ORF, TRBV23-1 has a function that is uncertain. The CDR3 is CASSNDTGTGVNYSNQPQHF. DNA of the CDR3: TGCGCCAGCAGTAATGATACCGGGACAGGGGTGAACTATAGCAATCAGCCCCAGCATTTT.